The clone carrying this T cell receptor (beta chain) has ten or more counts. What it binds is not known. Relative to the germline gene, one junction end is altered; a read error may explain this. Germline V lookup: CDR1 SEHNR, CDR2 FQNEAQ (reference sequence). The CDR3 totals 14 residues. This sample is drawn from a study of Graves' ophthalmopathy and Graves' hyperthyroidism. General study results and limits: Thyroid clonotypes that were expanded above 0.001 frequency mostly also appeared in blood.

Using RNA transcripts, the TCR beta CDR3 regions were amplified. An initial RT-PCR round employing HTBI primers preceded a second-round multiplex PCR. TCRdb called the multiplex PCR reads again in MiXCR, with one record for every CDR3 protein. The repertoire holds 900,000 to 1,200,000 distinct CDR3 sequences, with less than 45% as singletons. New diagnoses, under 2 months' duration, and ages 18 to 65 characterized the hyperthyroidism patients. This chain joins TRBV7-9 and TRBJ1-1; D may be TRBD1 (5 bases). The receptor's source is an adult man with Graves' hyperthyroidism. Input material: peripheral blood or thyroid tissue (not recorded which). The CDR3 nucleotides are TGCGCCAGCAGCTCGGGGGGGGGAGGAACTGAAGCTTTCTTT. Translating it yields CASSSGGGGTEAFF.